This T cell receptor (beta chain) was captured by sequencing in a study of blood T cell repertoires in COVID-19. Study-wide context: Samples of COVID-19 (acute and convalescent) were obtained from the United States, Italy and Spain. PBMCs, B-cell-depleted T cells, or T cells were the source of the cDNA or gDNA that made up the material.

The repertoire was sequenced with immunoSEQ multiplex PCR; TCRdb's copy has only in-frame clones and lacks some. Here the sample spans hundreds of thousands of clones, around four fifths being singletons. Germline-derived CDR1 and CDR2 are SGDLS and YYNGEE. The trim removed 1 base at V and 8 bases at J, leaving 3 bases unmatched. There are 13 residues in the CDR3. Participants were aged 18 to 89 years from approximately 24 US areas. Researchers sorted participants into cohorts using their self-reported clinical history. Input material: PBMCs or T cells enriched from blood (not recorded which). The sequence was obtained from a man younger than 45 with acute COVID-19. The genes are TRBV9 and TRBJ1-3; 7 positions agree with TRBD1. CDR3 bases: TGTGCCAGCAGCGTAACCCAGGGGGACACCATATATTTT. Its translation is CASSVTQGDTIYF.